Described below is a single TCR beta chain sequence and its context. The antigen remains undetermined. Tregs were sorted as CD4+CD25+CD127-/low cells. General study points: Tumor memory CD4+ T cell TCR gene usage was found to cluster with blood and lymph node memory CD4+ cells and with lymph node naive CD4+ cells. Tumor Treg TCRs overlapped most with tumor naive CD4+ cells. Whole repertoires were not studied in the larger cohort, only one V-J beta rearrangement.

After constant-region reverse-primer amplification, full-length variable regions underwent semi-nested PCR with Nested Universal Primer A. TCRdb recomputed calls from the 5' RACE reads with MiXCR, one row per CDR3 protein. The sample has fewer than 65,000 distinct CDR3 sequences; around 20% are singletons. This clonotype was sampled from a female donor with breast cancer. Material: tumor-infiltrating Tregs sorted from the breast tumor.

The CDR3 region is CASSLGTGSEAFF. In DNA form, the CDR3 reads TGTGCCAGCAGTCTGGGGACAGGCTCTGAAGCTTTCTTT. J is TRBJ1-1 and V is TRBV6-7, with 8 bases fitting TRBD1. TRBV6-7 is treated as an ORF (open reading frame) with a function not yet certain. The CDR3 runs to 13 residues. Losses at the gene ends were 5 bases for V and 6 bases for J; bases not matched to a gene: 5.